This record looks at one TCR beta chain sequence and its context. Its antigen is not identified. The data were taken from a study of OX40 agonist ivuxolimab in advanced cancers. Study in general: Intravenous ivuxolimab at 0.01 to 10 mg/kg was given to patients every 2 weeks.

The protocol was immunoSEQ multiplex PCR, while the TCRdb copy is restricted to in-frame clones and leaves out a portion. The sample holds more than 35,000 clones, about three quarters seen once. Germline CDR1 is LNHDA and CDR2 is SQIVND (reference sequence). The CDR3 sequence is 16 residues long. The germline V and J ends were trimmed by 0 bases and 1 base, with 11 bases remaining between them. The study's findings and limits: Averaged across samples, CD8+ T cells carried more expanded clones than CD4+ did. Expansion of clones was among the lowest in partial responders at 0.1-3.0 mg/kg.

The rearrangement uses TRBV19 and TRBJ2-3; D might be TRBD2 (6 bases). The source was CD4+ or CD8+ T cells sorted from blood, collected in a trial of the OX40 agonist ivuxolimab. The receptor comes from an adult with an advanced solid tumor such as melanoma, head and neck, liver or kidney cancer. The CDR3 sequence is CASSIDRRGGTDTQYF. CDR3 nucleotides: TGTGCCAGTAGTATAGATAGGAGGGGAGGCACAGATACGCAGTATTTT.